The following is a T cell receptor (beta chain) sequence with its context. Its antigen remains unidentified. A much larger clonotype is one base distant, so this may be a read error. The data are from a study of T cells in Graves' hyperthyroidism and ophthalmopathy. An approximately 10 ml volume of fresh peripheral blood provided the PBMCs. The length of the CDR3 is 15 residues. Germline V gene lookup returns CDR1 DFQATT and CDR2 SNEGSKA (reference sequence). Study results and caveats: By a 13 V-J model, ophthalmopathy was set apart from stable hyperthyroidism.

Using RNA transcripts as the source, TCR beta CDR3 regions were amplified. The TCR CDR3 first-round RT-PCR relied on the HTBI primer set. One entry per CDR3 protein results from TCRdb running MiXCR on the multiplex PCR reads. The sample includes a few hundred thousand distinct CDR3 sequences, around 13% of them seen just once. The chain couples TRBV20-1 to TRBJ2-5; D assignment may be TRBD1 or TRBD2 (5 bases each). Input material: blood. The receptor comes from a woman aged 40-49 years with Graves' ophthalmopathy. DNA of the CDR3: TGCAGTGCTAGAGGCACCGGACTGGCCCTTGGGACCCAGCACTTC. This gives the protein CSARGTGLALGTQHF.